The clone carrying this T cell receptor beta chain was counted ten times or more. Antigen specificity is unknown. Time point indicated: newly diagnosed GD, antithyroid drugs for less than 3 months. The TCR library used RNA extracted from PBMCs. Trimming stripped 0 bases from V and 0 bases from J, with 11 bases between. This CDR3 is built from 16 residues. Per the germline V gene, CDR1 is DFQATT and CDR2 is SNEGSKA (reference sequence). The data are from a study of regulatory T cells in long-lasting Graves disease. TCR beta libraries were built with iRepertoire HTBI primers and Arm-PCR of CDR3 regions. Per the original data handling: The samples yielded roughly 64 TRBV and some 15 TRBJ segments. TCRdb passed the multiplex PCR reads through MiXCR, listing each CDR3 protein once. The V and J calls, along with clone size, are taken from TCRdb and not from the paper's own processing. The data contain some 220,000 distinct CDR3 sequences, roughly 18% of them singletons.

Findings and limits, study-wide: Persistent disease preferred TRBV28, TRBJ1-2 and TRBJ2-5.

These same records also appear under a second study, on T cells in Graves' hyperthyroidism and ophthalmopathy. That report adds: First-round RT-PCR with HTBI primers amplified the TCR CDR3 region.

This chain joins TRBV20-1 and TRBJ1-4; D gene unclear. The receptor's source is a woman in her 30s with Graves disease. The starting material was peripheral blood mononuclear cells (PBMCs), obtained at new diagnosis, from a patient treated with antithyroid drugs. The CDR3 sequence: CSARDIRAATNEKLFF. CDR3 sequence (DNA): TGCAGTGCTAGAGATATCCGGGCGGCAACTAATGAAAAACTGTTTTTT.